This TCR beta chain was sequenced for a study of cytomegalovirus exposure and HLA in healthy donors. About the research overall: The 110 or so validation repertoires used the same platform as the 666 first-cohort repertoires, a later analysis reported.

TCRdb keeps only in-frame clones here, not all; method: immunoSEQ multiplex PCR. The sample yields about 150,000 clones, approximately 91% seen once. The length of the CDR3 is 14 residues. Losses at the gene ends were 6 bases for V and 5 bases for J; bases not matched to a gene: 7. Germline values: CDR1 KGHSH, CDR2 LQKENI. Findings and limits, study-wide: The study found most TCR sequences rare, yet found some public TCRs in many donors. Within the approximately 110 validation repertoires, first-cohort TCR clusters tended to co-occur, according to a later analysis.

The donors belonged to the roughly 130-subject validation cohort, separate from the approximately 670-subject first cohort. Remarks on this clone: The target antigen is unknown.

This sequence originates from a man between 18 and 35 years old in good health and CMV-seronegative. Sequencing used PBMCs. The chain has TRBV18 and TRBJ2-3, with 8 positions matching TRBD2. CDR3 sequence (DNA): TGTGCCAGCTCCCCAGACGGGAGGGGAGATACGCAGTATTTT. This translates into CASSPDGRGDTQYF.